One TCR beta chain is described in this entry. Authors' data handling: How many nucleated cells were present was estimated from reference gene primer amplification. The method was immunoSEQ multiplex PCR; TCRdb's version includes in-frame clones alone and lacks a portion of them. V and J calls and clone size are those listed in that table; D and trimming were worked out from the DNA. The sample shows about 260,000 clones, about 91% of them seen only once. The data belong to a study of blood T cell repertoires in COVID-19. Study details: The samples span acute and convalescent COVID-19 from the United States, Italy and Spain. PBMCs, B-cell-depleted T cells, or T cells provided the cDNA or gDNA that made up the material.

The CDR3 is 10 amino acids. V lost 6 bases, J lost 11 bases, and 11 bases lay in between. Germline CDR1 is SQVTM and CDR2 is ANQGSEA. Seattle's enrolled individuals joined amid active infection and were then monitored longitudinally. The source is a person aged 18 to 29 with COVID-19, enrolled during active disease. Sequencing input: peripheral blood. The chain has TRBV29-1 and TRBJ1-5; D is unresolved. Here the CDR3 DNA reads TGCAGCGTCCCCGGGTCAGCCCAGCATTTT. This translates into CSVPGSAQHF.